The 7 T cell receptor beta chains below come from one sample, sequenced in a study of blood T cell repertoires in COVID-19. The table came from immunoSEQ multiplex PCR; TCRdb's copy has only in-frame clones and leaves some out. This sample has some 100,000 clones, with 84% found just once. The sequencing input was peripheral blood. The receptors shown here come from a woman aged 55 to 70 with acute or convalescent COVID-19.

This clone was recorded only once. The chain links TRBV3-1 (or the pseudogene TRBV3-2) to TRBJ2-4; D is perhaps TRBD2 (6 bases). V was clipped by 1 base and J by 10 bases, with 8 bases between them. The germline V gene encodes CDR1 LGHDT and CDR2 YNNKEL (reference sequence). The CDR3 has 12 amino acids. The CDR3 protein is CASSQGGVIQYF. Here the CDR3 DNA reads TGTGCCAGCAGCCAAGGCGGGGTGATTCAGTACTTC.

The chain couples TRBV19 to TRBJ2-1; maybe TRBD2 (6 bases). V shed 3 bases and J shed 7 bases, with 13 bases lying between them. The CDR3 has 14 amino acids. Germline CDR1 and CDR2: LNHDA and SQIVND (reference sequence). The CDR3 is CASSISGVGNEQFF. For the CDR3, the DNA is TGTGCCAGTAGTATTTCGGGGGTGGGTAATGAGCAGTTCTTC.

The chain has TRBV3-1 (or the pseudogene TRBV3-2) and TRBJ2-6, with a weak D call TRBD2 (5 bases). Germline CDR1 reads LGHDT; CDR2 reads YNNKEL (reference sequence). V was cut by 6 bases and J by 2 bases, with 8 bases left in between. This CDR3 is 14 amino acids long. Here the CDR3 DNA reads TGTGCCAGCAGACTAGTAACTGGGGCCAACGTCCTGACTTTC. Translating it yields CASRLVTGANVLTF.

The V call is TRBV3-1 (or the pseudogene TRBV3-2), the J call TRBJ2-7; D is unclear. The CDR3 is made up of 16 amino acids. Germline V gene lookup returns CDR1 LGHDT and CDR2 YNNKEL (reference sequence). The ends were cut back, 0 bases at V and 0 bases at J, with 12 bases in the middle. CDR3 residues: CASSQESSLPSYEQYF. As DNA, the CDR3 is TGTGCCAGCAGCCAAGAATCCTCCCTCCCCTCCTACGAGCAGTACTTC.

The rearrangement uses TRBV28 and TRBJ2-6; 7 bases map to TRBD1. The CDR3 has 18 amino acids. The junction had 12 bases not matched to a gene; V was cut back by 7 bases and J by 0 bases. The germline V gene has CDR1 MDHEN and CDR2 SYDVKM. The CDR3 spells CASTLPGQPNSGANVLTF. CDR3 nucleotide sequence: TGTGCCAGCACCTTACCGGGACAGCCCAACTCTGGGGCCAACGTCCTGACTTTC.

The rearrangement uses TRBV6-5 and TRBJ1-4; D is possibly TRBD1 (6 bases). The germline gives CDR1 MNHEY, CDR2 SVGAGI. This CDR3 spans 14 amino acids. V was cut by 10 bases and J by 6 bases, with 18 bases left in between. The CDR3 DNA reads as TGTGCCACTATGCGGGCGGGGGCTTATGAAAAACTGTTTTTT. This translates into CATMRAGAYEKLFF.

This clone has more than one count but fewer than ten. This chain connects TRBV2 to TRBJ2-1, with a possible D match to TRBD1 (6 bases). V was trimmed by 1 base and J by 10 bases, leaving 8 bases between them. The CDR3 totals 12 residues. CDR1 and CDR2 (germline): SNHLY, FYNNEI. The DNA of the CDR3 is TGTGCCAGCAGTGAAGGTAGGGGGGAGCAGTTCTTC. This translates into CASSEGRGEQFF.